This T cell receptor beta chain was retrieved from a study of technical replicates of blood from a few donors. The data were produced by immunoSEQ multiplex PCR, yet TCRdb's version contains in-frame clones alone and is incomplete. The table lists about 48,000 clones, around nine tenths of them singletons. Germline-derived CDR1 and CDR2 are ENHRY and SYGVKD. This CDR3 is built from 15 residues. V shed 4 bases and J shed 4 bases, with 15 bases lying between them. This TCR was recovered from a human donor in good health. Some clones in this sample may be carry-over from other donors' samples. The rearrangement joins TRBV10-3 to TRBJ2-3; a possible D gene is TRBD2 (5 bases). The sequenced sample consisted of PBMCs. CDR3 region: CAISGTRGGSDTQYF. Here the CDR3 DNA reads TGTGCCATCAGTGGGACGAGAGGAGGATCAGATACGCAGTATTTT.